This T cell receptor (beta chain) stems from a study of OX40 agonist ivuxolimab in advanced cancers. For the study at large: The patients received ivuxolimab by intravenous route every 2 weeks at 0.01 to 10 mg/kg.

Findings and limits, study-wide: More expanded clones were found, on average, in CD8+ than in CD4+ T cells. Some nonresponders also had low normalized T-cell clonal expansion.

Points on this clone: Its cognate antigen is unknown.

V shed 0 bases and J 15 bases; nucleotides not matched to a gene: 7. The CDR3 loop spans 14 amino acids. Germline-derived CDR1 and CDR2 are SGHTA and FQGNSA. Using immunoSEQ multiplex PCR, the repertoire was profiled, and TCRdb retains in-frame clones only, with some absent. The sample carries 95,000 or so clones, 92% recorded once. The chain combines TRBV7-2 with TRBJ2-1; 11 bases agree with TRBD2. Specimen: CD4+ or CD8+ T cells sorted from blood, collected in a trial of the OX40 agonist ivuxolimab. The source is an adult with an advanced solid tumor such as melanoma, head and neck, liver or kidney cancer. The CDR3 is CASSLALAGGRLFF. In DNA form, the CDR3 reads TGTGCCAGCAGCTTAGCTCTAGCGGGGGGTAGGCTGTTCTTC.